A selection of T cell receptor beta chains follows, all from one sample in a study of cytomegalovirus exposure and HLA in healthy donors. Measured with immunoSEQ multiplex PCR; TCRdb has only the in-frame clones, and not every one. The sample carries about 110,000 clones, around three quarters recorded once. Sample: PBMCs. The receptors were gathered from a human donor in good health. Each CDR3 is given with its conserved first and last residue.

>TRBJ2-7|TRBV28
CASSPPGLTSYEQYF
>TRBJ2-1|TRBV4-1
CASSQGAAGGLGGGEQFF
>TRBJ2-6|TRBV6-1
CASSVLAGSSSGANVLTF
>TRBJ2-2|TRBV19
CASRTAGGTGELFF
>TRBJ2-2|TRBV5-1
CASSLVAGAQTGELFF
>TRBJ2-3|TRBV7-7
CASSRAGFTDTQYF
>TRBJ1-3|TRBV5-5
CASSLGLGAYLGNTIYF
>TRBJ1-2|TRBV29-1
CSVEGTEYGYTF
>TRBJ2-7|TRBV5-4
CASSLWGGNRYEQYF
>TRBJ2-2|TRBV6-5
CASKTTGQGTGELFF
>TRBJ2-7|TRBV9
CASSSGQGESYEQYF
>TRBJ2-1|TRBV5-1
CASSFLAGNPGNEQFF
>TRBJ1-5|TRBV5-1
CASSLATGEHQPQHF
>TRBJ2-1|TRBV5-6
CASSPLYLNEQFF
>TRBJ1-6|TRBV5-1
CASSLGASSSYNSPLHF
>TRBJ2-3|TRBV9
CASSGVGQGPDTQYF
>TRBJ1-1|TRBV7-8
CASSSPGWGETEAFF
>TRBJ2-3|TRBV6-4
CASSEGGQGTDTQYF
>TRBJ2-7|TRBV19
CASSIETGLAGVYEQYF
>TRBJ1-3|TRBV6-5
CASRGQYSGNTIYF
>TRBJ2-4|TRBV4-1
CASSPGHESNIQYF
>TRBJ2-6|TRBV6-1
CASQGTGANVLTF
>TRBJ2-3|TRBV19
CASSISRTSGTRTDTQYF
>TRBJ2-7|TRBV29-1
CSVEGTGGVYEQYF
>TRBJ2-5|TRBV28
CASSFGGSGQETQYF
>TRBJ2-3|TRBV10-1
CATEDRVVARRTDTQYF
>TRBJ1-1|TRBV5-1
CASSLERAGTEAFF
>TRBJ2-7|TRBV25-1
CASSDTTTLGEQYF